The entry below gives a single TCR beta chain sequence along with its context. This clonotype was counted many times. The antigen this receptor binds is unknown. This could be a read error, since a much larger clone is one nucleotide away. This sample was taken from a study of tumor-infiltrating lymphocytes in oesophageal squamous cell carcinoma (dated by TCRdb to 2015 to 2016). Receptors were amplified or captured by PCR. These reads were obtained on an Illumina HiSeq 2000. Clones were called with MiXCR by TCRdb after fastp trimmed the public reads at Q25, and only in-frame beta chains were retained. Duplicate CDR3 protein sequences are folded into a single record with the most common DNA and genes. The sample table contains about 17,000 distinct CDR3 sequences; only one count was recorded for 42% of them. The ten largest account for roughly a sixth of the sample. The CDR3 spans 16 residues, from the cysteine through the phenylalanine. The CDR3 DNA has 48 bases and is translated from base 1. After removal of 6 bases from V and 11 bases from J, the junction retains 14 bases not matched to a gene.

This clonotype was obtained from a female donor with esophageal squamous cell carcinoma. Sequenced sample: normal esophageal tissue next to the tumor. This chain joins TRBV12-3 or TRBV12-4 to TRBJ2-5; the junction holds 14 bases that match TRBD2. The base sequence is TGTGCCAGCAGGCGGACTAGCGGGGGGCTCGACAATGAGCAGTACTTC. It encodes CASRRTSGGLDNEQYF.